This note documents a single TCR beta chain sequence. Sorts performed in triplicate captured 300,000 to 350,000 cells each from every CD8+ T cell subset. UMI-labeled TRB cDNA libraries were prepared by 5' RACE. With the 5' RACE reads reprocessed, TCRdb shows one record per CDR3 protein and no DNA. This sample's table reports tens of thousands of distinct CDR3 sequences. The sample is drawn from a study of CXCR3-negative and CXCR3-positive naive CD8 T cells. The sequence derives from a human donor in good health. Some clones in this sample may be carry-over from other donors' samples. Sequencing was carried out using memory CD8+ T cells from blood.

This CDR3 reads CSATSGGDYEQYF. V and J are TRBV20-1 and TRBJ2-7; TCRdb proposes TRBD2, but this gene call is untestable without DNA. The CDR3 spans 13 residues. Germline values: CDR1 DFQATT, CDR2 SNEGSKA (reference sequence).